These T cell receptor beta chains were read from a single sample in a study of tissue T cells after allogeneic stem cell transplantation. This table comes from immunoSEQ multiplex PCR, and its TCRdb copy is limited to in-frame clones, with some not included. The sample carries 3,000 to 4,000 clones, around 72% recorded once. The sequences come from left colon tissue, collected at autopsy. The receptors stem from a male patient aged 60 or over with steroid-refractory graft-versus-host disease after an allogeneic stem cell transplant. The T cells may come from the graft donor. Each CDR3 is given with its conserved first and last residue. Fields, in order: J gene, clone size, V gene, D gene, CDR3 protein, CDR3 DNA. A D gene is named only where the DNA matches it firmly. Expanded clones get a size class; other rows say once, few or many, or leave the size out.

J: TRBJ1-1
size: .
V: TRBV30
D: .
CDR3: CAWTRPPRGREAFF
DNA: TGTGCCTGGACCCGACCCCCCCGGGGTCGTGAAGCTTTCTTT

J: TRBJ1-4
size: once
V: TRBV27
D: .
CDR3: CASTTRIGSTNEKLFF
DNA: TGTGCCAGCACAACGAGGATAGGGTCAACTAATGAAAAACTGTTTTTT

J: TRBJ1-1
size: .
V: TRBV27
D: .
CDR3: CASSVQVGTEAFF
DNA: TGTGCCAGCAGTGTACAGGTAGGGACTGAAGCTTTCTTT

J: TRBJ2-3
size: .
V: TRBV7-2
D: .
CDR3: CASSLDTPDTQYF
DNA: TGTGCCAGCAGCTTGGACACCCCGGATACGCAGTATTTT

J: TRBJ2-1
size: .
V: TRBV6-5
D: .
CDR3: CASQEDGNIYNEQFF
DNA: TGTGCCAGCCAAGAAGACGGAAATATCTACAATGAGCAGTTCTTC

J: TRBJ1-6
size: .
V: TRBV27
D: TRBD1
CDR3: CASSKPRGQGNSPLHF
DNA: TGTGCCAGCAGCAAACCTAGGGGACAGGGTAATTCACCCCTCCACTTT

J: TRBJ2-1
size: .
V: TRBV2
D: .
CDR3: CASRGPGNEQFF
DNA: TGTGCCAGCAGGGGGCCCGGGAATGAGCAGTTCTTC

J: TRBJ2-3
size: .
V: TRBV7-2
D: .
CDR3: CASGWTGTDTQYF
DNA: TGTGCCAGCGGGTGGACTGGCACAGATACGCAGTATTTT

J: TRBJ2-7
size: .
V: TRBV7-9
D: .
CDR3: CASSPTTLSYEQYF
DNA: TGTGCCAGCAGCCCTACGACTCTCTCCTACGAGCAGTACTTC

J: TRBJ2-5
size: once
V: TRBV4-2
D: TRBD2
CDR3: CASSQKAGRGGETQYF
DNA: TGTGCCAGCAGCCAGAAGGCCGGACGGGGAGGGGAGACCCAGTACTTC

J: TRBJ1-5
size: once
V: TRBV6-1
D: TRBD1
CDR3: CASSGSGQGALQPQHF
DNA: TGTGCCAGCAGTGGGTCGGGCCAGGGGGCTTTGCAGCCCCAGCATTTT

J: TRBJ2-3
size: .
V: TRBV7-9
D: .
CDR3: CASSLVTGTDTQYF
DNA: TGTGCCAGCAGCTTAGTTACGGGCACAGATACGCAGTATTTT

J: TRBJ1-1
size: .
V: TRBV19
D: TRBD1
CDR3: CASSPGQWRFEAFF
DNA: TGTGCCAGTAGTCCGGGACAGTGGAGGTTTGAAGCTTTCTTT

J: TRBJ2-7
size: .
V: TRBV7-2
D: .
CDR3: CASSARDGAYEQYF
DNA: TGTGCCAGCAGCGCTCGCGACGGAGCCTACGAGCAGTACTTC

J: TRBJ2-1
size: .
V: TRBV5-5
D: .
CDR3: CASSAQRGNSYNEQFF
DNA: TGTGCCAGCAGCGCCCAACGGGGGAACTCCTACAATGAGCAGTTCTTC

J: TRBJ1-2
size: .
V: TRBV7-2
D: TRBD1
CDR3: CASSPRTGPSNYGYTF
DNA: TGTGCCAGCAGCCCGAGGACAGGGCCCTCTAACTATGGCTACACCTTC

J: TRBJ1-1
size: .
V: TRBV29-1
D: .
CDR3: CSVAWANTEAFF
DNA: TGCAGCGTTGCATGGGCGAACACTGAAGCTTTCTTT

J: TRBJ1-2
size: .
V: TRBV30
D: TRBD1
CDR3: CAWSGTGQGPYGYTF
DNA: TGTGCCTGGAGTGGGACGGGACAGGGTCCCTATGGCTACACCTTC

J: TRBJ1-4
size: few
V: TRBV7-9
D: .
CDR3: CASSFQINEKLFF
DNA: TGTGCCAGCAGCTTTCAGATAAATGAAAAACTGTTTTTT

J: TRBJ2-3
size: .
V: TRBV5-1
D: .
CDR3: CASSHASTDTQYF
DNA: TGCGCCAGCAGCCATGCTAGCACAGATACGCAGTATTTT

J: TRBJ2-1
size: .
V: TRBV3-1/TRBV3-2
D: .
CDR3: CASSQVLHEQFF
DNA: TGTGCCAGCAGCCAAGTTTTGCATGAGCAGTTCTTC

J: TRBJ2-1
size: .
V: TRBV7-9
D: .
CDR3: CASSLGGTNEQFF
DNA: TGTGCCAGCAGCTTAGGTGGGACGAATGAGCAGTTCTTC

J: TRBJ2-5
size: few
V: TRBV6-6
D: TRBD2
CDR3: CASSYPLTSEEETQYF
DNA: TGTGCCAGCAGTTACCCCCTTACTAGCGAGGAAGAGACCCAGTACTTC

J: TRBJ2-3
size: few
V: TRBV5-1
D: .
CDR3: CASSIGGSTDTQYF
DNA: TGCGCCAGCAGTATTGGGGGAAGCACAGATACGCAGTATTTT

J: TRBJ1-2
size: .
V: TRBV13
D: .
CDR3: CASSSGLSGYGYTF
DNA: TGTGCCAGCAGCTCGGGTCTCTCGGGCTATGGCTACACCTTC

J: TRBJ2-5
size: .
V: TRBV6-2/TRBV6-3
D: .
CDR3: CASSYSKSGYGETQYF
DNA: TGTGCCAGCAGTTACTCGAAGTCAGGGTATGGGGAGACCCAGTACTTC

J: TRBJ2-3
size: .
V: TRBV24-1
D: .
CDR3: CATSMHGPPTDTQYF
DNA: TGTGCCACCAGCATGCACGGGCCCCCCACAGATACGCAGTATTTT

J: TRBJ2-3
size: .
V: TRBV6-4
D: .
CDR3: CASSVEFTTDTQYF
DNA: TGTGCCAGCAGTGTCGAGTTCACGACAGATACGCAGTATTTT

J: TRBJ1-4
size: once
V: TRBV7-2
D: TRBD1
CDR3: CASSSGGFFSGKNEKLFF
DNA: TGTGCCAGCAGCTCAGGGGGTTTCTTTTCCGGGAAAAATGAAAAACTGTTTTTT

J: TRBJ2-3
size: .
V: TRBV5-1
D: TRBD1
CDR3: CASSLGGDRSTDTQYF
DNA: TGCGCCAGCAGCTTGGGAGGGGACAGGAGCACAGATACGCAGTATTTT

J: TRBJ1-1
size: few
V: TRBV5-1
D: TRBD1
CDR3: CASSSGQGGWTEAFF
DNA: TGCGCCAGCAGCTCGGGACAGGGAGGGTGGACTGAAGCTTTCTTT

J: TRBJ2-4
size: few
V: TRBV20-1
D: .
CDR3: CSASRLLVKNIQYF
DNA: TGCAGTGCTAGTCGTCTCCTAGTGAAAAACATTCAGTACTTC

J: TRBJ2-5
size: .
V: TRBV19
D: .
CDR3: CASSIRGARETQYF
DNA: TGTGCCAGTAGTATACGGGGGGCTCGGGAGACCCAGTACTTC